This T cell receptor (beta chain) is drawn from a study of T cell repertoires in cytomegalovirus infection. Study in general: Carrying CMV and the relevant HLA type showed in public TCR beta signatures.

The study's findings and limits: Of the TCR beta families, the public ones yielded a cumulative frequency that identified carriers of CMV plus the relevant HLA. There were HLA-C-restricted CMV-specific TCR beta clonotypes dominating the ex vivo response.

Concerning this clonotype: Its matching antigen is unknown.

TCRdb reanalysed the reads using MiXCR and keeps one entry per CDR3 protein. Found here are almost 550,000 distinct CDR3 sequences, 16% of them singletons; the top ten hold 20% to 30%. The CDR3 has 14 residues. Germline V gene lookup returns CDR1 MDHEN and CDR2 SYDVKM. Trimming left V 3 bases short and J 6 bases short, with 14 bases between. The sequence was collected from a human donor in good health (CMV status not recorded). Some clones in this sample may be carry-over from other donors' samples. Source material: CD8+ T cells from PBMCs. V and J are TRBV28 and TRBJ1-1; a possible D gene is TRBD1 (6 bases). The CDR3 spells CASSFFGGLAEAFF. The CDR3 nucleotides are TGTGCCAGCAGTTTCTTCGGGGGCCTGGCTGAAGCTTTCTTT.